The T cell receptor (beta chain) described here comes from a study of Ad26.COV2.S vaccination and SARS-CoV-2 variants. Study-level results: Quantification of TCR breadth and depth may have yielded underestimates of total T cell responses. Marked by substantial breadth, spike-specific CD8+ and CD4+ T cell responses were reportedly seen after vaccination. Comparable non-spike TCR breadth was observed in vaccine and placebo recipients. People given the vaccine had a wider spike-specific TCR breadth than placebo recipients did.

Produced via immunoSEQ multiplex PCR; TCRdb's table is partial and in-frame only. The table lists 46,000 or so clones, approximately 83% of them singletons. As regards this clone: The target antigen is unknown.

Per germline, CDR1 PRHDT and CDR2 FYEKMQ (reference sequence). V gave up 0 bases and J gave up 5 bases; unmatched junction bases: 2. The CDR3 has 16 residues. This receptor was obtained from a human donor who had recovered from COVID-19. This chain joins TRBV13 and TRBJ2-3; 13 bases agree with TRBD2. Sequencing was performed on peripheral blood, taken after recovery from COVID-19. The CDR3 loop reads CASSLGGLAGVDTQYF. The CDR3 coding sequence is TGTGCCAGCAGCTTAGGAGGACTAGCGGGGGTAGATACGCAGTATTTT.